The rows below give T cell receptor beta chains drawn from one sample of a study of cytomegalovirus exposure and HLA in healthy donors. Profiling relied on immunoSEQ multiplex PCR, and the TCRdb table lists in-frame clones only, not all of them. Of about 140,000 clones in the sample, 66% were seen once. The material sequenced was PBMCs. These receptors were obtained from a human donor in good health. CDR3s include the opening cysteine and the closing phenylalanine or tryptophan. Fields, in order: V gene, J gene, clone size, D gene, CDR3 protein, CDR3 DNA. D genes are given only for firm matches. Not all rows give a size; the values are once, few, many and, for expanded clones, a class.

TRBV7-6	TRBJ2-1	-	-	CASSFYGAGNEQFF	TGTGCCAGCAGCTTCTACGGAGCGGGCAATGAGCAGTTCTTC
TRBV28	TRBJ2-3	-	-	CASTLGGGGADTQYF	TGTGCCAGCACCTTGGGGGGGGGCGGCGCAGATACGCAGTATTTT
TRBV7-8	TRBJ1-5	few	-	CASSPFWGRGQPQHF	TGTGCCAGCAGTCCCTTCTGGGGGCGCGGGCAGCCCCAGCATTTT
TRBV19	TRBJ1-5	-	-	CATMGGYSNQPQHF	TGTGCCACCATGGGGGGGTATAGCAATCAGCCCCAGCATTTT
TRBV6-1	TRBJ2-7	few	TRBD2	CASKELASGSYEQYF	TGTGCCAGCAAAGAATTGGCCAGCGGGAGCTACGAGCAGTACTTC
TRBV27	TRBJ1-2	once	TRBD1	CASGQGYGYTF	TGTGCCAGTGGACAGGGGTACGGCTACACCTTC
TRBV7-2	TRBJ2-3	-	TRBD1	CASSFGQGGDTQYF	TGTGCCAGCAGCTTCGGACAGGGGGGAGATACGCAGTATTTT
TRBV5-4	TRBJ2-7	-	TRBD2	CASSPTSGRRYEQYF	TGTGCCAGCAGCCCGACTAGCGGGAGGAGGTACGAGCAGTACTTC
TRBV18	TRBJ2-7	few	TRBD1	CASSPGQGAYEQYF	TGTGCCAGCTCACCGGGACAGGGGGCCTACGAGCAGTACTTC
TRBV11-2	TRBJ2-1	few	-	CASSLAGSGNEQFF	TGTGCCAGCAGCTTAGCCGGGAGCGGGAATGAGCAGTTCTTC
TRBV5-1	TRBJ2-5	-	TRBD1	CASTWGQDQETQYF	TGCGCCAGCACCTGGGGACAGGATCAAGAGACCCAGTACTTC
TRBV5-1	TRBJ2-3	-	TRBD2	CASSRGTSGVRWGTQYF	TGCGCCAGCAGCCGGGGGACTAGCGGGGTTCGTTGGGGTACGCAGTATTTT
TRBV27	TRBJ1-2	-	TRBD1	CASSISPGQGSAGYTF	TGTGCCAGCAGTATCTCACCGGGACAGGGTTCGGCTGGCTACACCTTC
TRBV5-1	TRBJ2-5	-	TRBD2	CASSHLREDLSRQETQYF	TGCGCCAGCAGCCACCTGCGGGAGGATCTCTCAAGGCAAGAGACCCAGTACTTC
TRBV28	TRBJ1-4	-	-	CASSSGVQEKLFF	TGTGCCAGCAGTTCCGGGGTCCAGGAAAAACTGTTTTTT
TRBV7-2	TRBJ2-7	-	-	CASSPDRTYEQYF	TGTGCCAGCAGCCCGGACAGAACCTACGAGCAGTACTTC
TRBV27	TRBJ2-5	-	TRBD2	CATRLAGAYKETQYF	TGTGCCACCCGACTAGCGGGAGCTTATAAAGAGACCCAGTACTTC
TRBV6-5	TRBJ1-1	-	-	CASSYRGSEAFF	TGTGCCAGCAGTTACAGGGGGTCTGAAGCTTTCTTT
TRBV27	TRBJ2-2	-	TRBD2	CASSLKGLAVLNTGELFF	TGTGCCAGCAGTTTAAAGGGACTAGCGGTCTTGAACACCGGGGAGCTGTTTTTT
TRBV7-2	TRBJ1-5	-	-	CASSSALPGQPQHF	TGTGCCAGCAGCTCGGCACTCCCGGGTCAGCCCCAGCATTTT
TRBV23-1	TRBJ2-7	-	-	CASSQRGSSYEQYF	TGCGCCAGCAGTCAAAGAGGCAGTTCCTACGAGCAGTACTTC
TRBV7-3	TRBJ2-7	-	TRBD2	CASSLGLREIGEQYF	TGTGCCAGCAGCCTCGGGCTGCGGGAGATTGGCGAGCAGTACTTC
TRBV10-1	TRBJ2-1	-	-	CASSERAGLGNEQFF	TGCGCCAGCAGTGAAAGAGCGGGCCTTGGAAATGAGCAGTTCTTC
TRBV5-1	TRBJ1-1	few	-	CASSLGTPRQATEAFF	TGCGCCAGCAGCCTAGGGACACCACGGCAGGCCACTGAAGCTTTCTTT
TRBV9	TRBJ1-1	few	TRBD1	CASSVGLQGAMNTEAFF	TGTGCCAGCAGCGTAGGTCTCCAGGGGGCGATGAACACTGAAGCTTTCTTT
TRBV15	TRBJ2-3	-	TRBD1	CATSRARQGIRGTQYF	TGTGCCACCAGCAGAGCACGACAGGGTATACGCGGCACGCAGTATTTT
TRBV4-1	TRBJ2-2	-	-	CASSQGEGDGELFF	TGCGCCAGCAGCCAAGGCGAGGGAGACGGGGAGCTGTTTTTT
TRBV5-1	TRBJ2-3	-	TRBD2	CASSLGASGRPDTQYF	TGCGCCAGCAGCTTGGGGGCTAGCGGGAGGCCAGATACGCAGTATTTT
TRBV9	TRBJ2-1	once	TRBD2	CASSTLAGGHYNEQFF	TGTGCCAGCAGCACACTAGCGGGAGGGCACTACAATGAGCAGTTCTTC
TRBV27	TRBJ1-2	-	-	CASSYREGYGYTF	TGTGCCAGCAGTTACAGGGAGGGCTATGGCTACACCTTC
TRBV4-3	TRBJ1-4	-	TRBD1	CASSQDGGQGANEKLFF	TGCGCCAGCAGCCAAGATGGAGGACAGGGGGCTAATGAAAAACTGTTTTTT
TRBV28	TRBJ2-5	-	TRBD2	CATSSRGGETQYF	TGTGCCACCTCTAGCCGGGGGGGAGAGACCCAGTACTTC
TRBV19	TRBJ1-5	-	-	CASSTSAGANQPQHF	TGTGCCAGTAGTACGTCGGCAGGCGCAAATCAGCCCCAGCATTTT
TRBV6-1	TRBJ1-1	-	-	CASSLRGETEAFF	TGTGCCAGCAGCCTACGTGGGGAGACTGAAGCTTTCTTT
TRBV10-2	TRBJ2-1	few	-	CASSSWVVGGQAILNEQFF	TGCGCCAGCAGTTCATGGGTCGTTGGCGGGCAGGCAATCCTCAATGAGCAGTTCTTC
TRBV5-1	TRBJ2-2	once	-	CASSFKQGRNTGELFF	TGCGCCAGCAGCTTCAAACAGGGCCGAAACACCGGGGAGCTGTTTTTT
TRBV6-1	TRBJ2-7	few	-	CASTEGEGVPREQYF	TGTGCCAGCACGGAGGGTGAGGGAGTGCCTCGGGAGCAGTACTTC
TRBV5-8	TRBJ1-5	few	-	CASSVLNQPQHF	TGTGCCAGCAGCGTTCTCAATCAGCCCCAGCATTTT
TRBV28	TRBJ2-7	once	TRBD1	CASSSTGGASYEQYF	TGTGCCAGCAGTTCTACAGGGGGCGCGTCCTACGAGCAGTACTTC
TRBV10-3	TRBJ1-5	-	-	CAISNRDSNQPQHF	TGTGCCATCAGCAACAGGGATAGCAATCAGCCCCAGCATTTT
TRBV14	TRBJ2-1	once	-	CASSQDFGGSYNEQFF	TGTGCCAGCAGCCAGGATTTCGGGGGCTCCTACAATGAGCAGTTCTTC
TRBV10-3	TRBJ1-5	-	-	CAISESVLRNQPQHF	TGTGCCATCAGTGAGTCGGTCCTGCGGAATCAGCCCCAGCATTTT
TRBV19	TRBJ2-7	once	TRBD2	CASSLSGAGYEQYF	TGTGCCAGTAGTCTTAGCGGGGCCGGGTACGAGCAGTACTTC
TRBV4-1	TRBJ2-5	-	TRBD2	CASSQDLESGRAGETQYF	TGCGCCAGCAGCCAAGATTTAGAGAGCGGGAGGGCCGGAGAGACCCAGTACTTC
TRBV28	TRBJ2-3	-	TRBD2	CASSLLPGLGGDTQYF	TGTGCCAGCAGCCTTTTACCGGGACTAGGGGGGGATACGCAGTATTTT
TRBV5-4	TRBJ1-5	-	TRBD1	CASSPGTGNQPQHF	TGTGCCAGCAGCCCCGGGACAGGGAATCAGCCCCAGCATTTT
TRBV6-5	TRBJ2-3	-	TRBD2	CASSSLAPDTQYF	TGTGCCAGCAGTTCACTAGCGCCCGATACGCAGTATTTT
TRBV5-1	TRBJ2-1	-	TRBD2	CASSSGTSGGGDEQFF	TGCGCCAGCAGCTCCGGGACTAGCGGGGGTGGGGATGAGCAGTTCTTC
TRBV5-1	TRBJ1-4	-	TRBD1	CASSLGQGKYANEKLFF	TGCGCCAGCAGCTTGGGACAGGGGAAGTATGCTAATGAAAAACTGTTTTTT
TRBV2	TRBJ2-7	few	TRBD2	CASRDGTSGTYEQYF	TGTGCCAGCAGAGACGGGACTAGCGGGACCTACGAGCAGTACTTC
TRBV7-2	TRBJ2-5	-	-	CASSFGVLETQYF	TGTGCCAGCAGCTTCGGGGTGCTCGAGACCCAGTACTTC
TRBV13	TRBJ2-7	-	TRBD2	CASSGPGLAGGAYEQYF	TGTGCCAGCAGCGGGCCGGGACTAGCGGGAGGAGCCTACGAGCAGTACTTC